This T cell receptor (beta chain) emerged from a study of early T cells in non-severe SARS-CoV-2 infection. The table lists this clonotype with many counts. Its antigen remains unknown. The CDR3 contains 13 residues. Germline V CDR1 and CDR2: LGHDT, YNNKEL (reference sequence). The junction had 3 bases not matched to a gene; V was cut back by 0 bases and J by 8 bases. Study-wide findings and caveats: Database matching using VDJdb favored anti-spike CD8 responses, with private and CD4 specificities left missing.

The TCR library protocol was used to attach unique molecular identifiers. These identifiers were attached to individual cDNA molecules. One entry per CDR3 protein results from TCRdb running MiXCR on the 5' RACE reads. Of tens of thousands of distinct CDR3 sequences in the sample, roughly a tenth were seen once. The sample was whole blood, taken at baseline. The clonotype was recovered from an adult who was a healthcare worker with PCR-confirmed SARS-CoV-2 infection or an uninfected control (not recorded which). V is TRBV3-1 and J is TRBJ1-1, with TRBD1 matching over 7 bases. The CDR3 DNA reads TGTGCCAGCAGCCAAGAGAACAGGGGAGAAGCTTTCTTT. Protein sequence: CASSQENRGEAFF.